This TCR beta chain was recorded in a study of blood T cell repertoires in COVID-19. Turning to the study itself: Samples representing acute and convalescent COVID-19 were sourced from the United States, Italy and Spain. Sample material is recorded as cDNA or gDNA derived from T cells, B-cell-depleted T cells, or PBMCs.

As originally analysed: The authors estimated nucleated cell counts from reference gene primer amplification. Sequencing used immunoSEQ multiplex PCR; TCRdb keeps in-frame clones, though not all of them. For V, J and clone size, that table is used; D and trimming come from the DNA. The table shows approximately 47,000 clones, with 84% occurring only once. The germline V gene encodes CDR1 SGHAT and CDR2 FQDESV (reference sequence). The CDR3 totals 12 residues. Trimming cost V 5 bases and J 2 bases, with 3 bases left between them. This clone appeared many times. The sample was peripheral blood. The J gene is TRBJ2-2, the V gene TRBV11-1; D gene ambiguous. This receptor was taken from a man in his 60s with acute or convalescent COVID-19. The CDR3 sequence is CASSRNTGELFF. CDR3 DNA sequence: TGTGCCAGCAGCCGTAACACCGGGGAGCTGTTTTTT.